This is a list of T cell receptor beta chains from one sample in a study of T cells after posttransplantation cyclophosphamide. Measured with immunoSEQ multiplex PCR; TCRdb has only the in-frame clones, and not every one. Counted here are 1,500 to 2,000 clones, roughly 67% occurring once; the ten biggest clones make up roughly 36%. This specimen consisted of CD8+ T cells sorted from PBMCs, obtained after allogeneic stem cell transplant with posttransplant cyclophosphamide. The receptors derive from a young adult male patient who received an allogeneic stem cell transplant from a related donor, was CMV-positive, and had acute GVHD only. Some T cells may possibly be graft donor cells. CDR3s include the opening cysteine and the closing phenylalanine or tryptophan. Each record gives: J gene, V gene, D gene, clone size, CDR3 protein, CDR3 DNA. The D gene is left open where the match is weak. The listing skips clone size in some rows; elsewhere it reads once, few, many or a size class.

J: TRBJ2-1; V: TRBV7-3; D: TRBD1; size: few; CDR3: CASSLGQGVYNEQFF; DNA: TGTGCCAGCAGCTTAGGCCAGGGGGTATACAATGAGCAGTTCTTC
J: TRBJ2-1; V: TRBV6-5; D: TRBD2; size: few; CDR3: CASSYGAGGPDEQFF; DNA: TGTGCCAGCAGTTACGGGGCGGGGGGCCCCGATGAGCAGTTCTTC
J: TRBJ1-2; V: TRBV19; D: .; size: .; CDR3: CASIHRAGNYGYTF; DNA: TGTGCCAGTATCCACCGTGCGGGCAACTATGGCTACACCTTC
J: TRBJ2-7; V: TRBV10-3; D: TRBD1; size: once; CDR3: CAIGRGQGAFEQYF; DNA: TGTGCCATCGGGCGGGGACAGGGGGCGTTCGAGCAGTACTTC
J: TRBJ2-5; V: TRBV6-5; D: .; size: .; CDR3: CASSYLGGETQYF; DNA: TGTGCCAGCAGTTATCTGGGAGGAGAGACCCAGTACTTC
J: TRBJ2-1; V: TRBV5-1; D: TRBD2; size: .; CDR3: CASSSSGGAYNEQFF; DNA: TGCGCCAGCAGCTCTAGCGGGGGGGCCTACAATGAGCAGTTCTTC
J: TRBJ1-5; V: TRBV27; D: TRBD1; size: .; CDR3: CASSKGTGPLQPQHF; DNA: TGTGCCAGCAGCAAAGGGACAGGCCCCTTGCAGCCCCAGCATTTT
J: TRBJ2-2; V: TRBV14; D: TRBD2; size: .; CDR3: CASSQVAGANTGELFF; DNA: TGTGCCAGCAGCCAAGTAGCGGGGGCTAACACCGGGGAGCTGTTTTTT
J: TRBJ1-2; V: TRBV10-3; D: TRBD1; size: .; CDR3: CAINLQGAADGYTF; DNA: TGTGCCATCAATTTACAGGGGGCGGCGGATGGCTACACCTTC
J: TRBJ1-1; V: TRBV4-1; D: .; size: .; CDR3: CASSHGSAGDTEAFF; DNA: TGCGCCAGCAGCCACGGGTCTGCGGGCGACACTGAAGCTTTCTTT
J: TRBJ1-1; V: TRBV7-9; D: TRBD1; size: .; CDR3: CASSLTGVTMNTEAFF; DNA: TGTGCCAGCAGCTTGACAGGGGTGACCATGAACACTGAAGCTTTCTTT
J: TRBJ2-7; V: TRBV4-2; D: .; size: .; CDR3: CASSQEFATVPLYPYF; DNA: TGTGCCAGCAGCCAAGAGTTTGCCACAGTCCCTCTCTATCCGTACTTC
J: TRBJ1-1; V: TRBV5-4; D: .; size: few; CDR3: CASSQDSSDTEAFF; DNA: TGCGCCAGCAGCCAAGACAGTTCGGACACTGAAGCTTTCTTT
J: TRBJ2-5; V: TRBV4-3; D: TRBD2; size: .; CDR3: CASSQDVAGEFQETQYF; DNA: TGCGCCAGCAGCCAAGATGTAGCGGGGGAATTTCAAGAGACCCAGTACTTC
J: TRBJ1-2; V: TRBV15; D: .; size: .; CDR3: CATSPGDYGYTF; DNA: TGTGCCACCAGTCCAGGGGACTATGGCTACACCTTC
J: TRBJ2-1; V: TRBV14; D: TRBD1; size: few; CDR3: CASSQPTRGQGPYNEQFF; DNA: TGTGCCAGCAGCCAACCGACCCGGGGACAGGGCCCATACAATGAGCAGTTCTTC
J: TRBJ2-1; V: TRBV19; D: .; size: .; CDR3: CASSIGGDYNEQFF; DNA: TGTGCCAGTAGTATCGGCGGGGACTACAATGAGCAGTTCTTC
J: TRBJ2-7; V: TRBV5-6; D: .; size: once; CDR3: CASSSYTGLPYEQYF; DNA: TGTGCCAGCAGCTCATACACAGGGCTGCCCTACGAGCAGTACTTC
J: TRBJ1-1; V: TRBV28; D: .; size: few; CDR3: CASSSPFTGLNTEAFF; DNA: TGTGCCAGCAGTTCCCCATTCACAGGTCTGAACACTGAAGCTTTCTTT
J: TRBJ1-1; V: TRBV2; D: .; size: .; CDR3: CASTTSTEAFF; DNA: TGTGCCAGCACCACTTCCACTGAAGCTTTCTTT
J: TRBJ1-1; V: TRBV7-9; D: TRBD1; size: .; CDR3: CASSFSRTGANSEAFF; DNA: TGTGCCAGCAGCTTCTCTAGGACAGGGGCCAACTCTGAAGCTTTCTTT
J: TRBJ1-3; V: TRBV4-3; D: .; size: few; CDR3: CASSQAFDSGSGNTIYF; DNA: TGCGCCAGCAGCCAAGCTTTCGACTCCGGCTCTGGAAACACCATATATTTT
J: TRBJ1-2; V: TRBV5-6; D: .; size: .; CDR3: CASSTLQSWDYGYTF; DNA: TGTGCCAGCAGCACCCTACAGAGTTGGGACTATGGCTACACCTTC
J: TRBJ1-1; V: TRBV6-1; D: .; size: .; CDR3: CASSERGLGTEAFF; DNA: TGTGCCAGCAGTGAACGGGGATTGGGCACTGAAGCTTTCTTT
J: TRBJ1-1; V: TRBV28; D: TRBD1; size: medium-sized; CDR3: CASSLPGGQAELAFF; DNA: TGTGCCAGCAGTCTTCCCGGTGGACAGGCCGAGTTAGCTTTCTTT
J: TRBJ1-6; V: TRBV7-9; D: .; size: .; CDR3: CASSHLTYNSPLHF; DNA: TGCGCCAGCAGCCATTTGACTTATAATTCACCCCTCCACTTT
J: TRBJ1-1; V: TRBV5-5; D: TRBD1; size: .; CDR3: CASSWRQGFTEAFF; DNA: TGTGCCAGCAGCTGGAGACAGGGATTTACTGAAGCTTTCTTT
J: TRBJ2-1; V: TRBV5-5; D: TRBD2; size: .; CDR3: CASSKRGLVENEQFF; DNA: TGTGCCAGCAGTAAGCGGGGTCTTGTCGAGAATGAGCAGTTCTTC
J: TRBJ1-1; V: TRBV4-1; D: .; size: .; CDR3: CASSLKADTYTEAFF; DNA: TGCGCCAGCAGCCTAAAGGCGGACACCTACACTGAAGCTTTCTTT
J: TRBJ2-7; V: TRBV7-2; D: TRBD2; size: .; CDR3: CASSMTSGGAPEQYF; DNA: TGTGCCAGCAGCATGACTAGCGGGGGGGCCCCCGAGCAGTACTTC
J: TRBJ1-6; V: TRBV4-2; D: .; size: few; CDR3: CASSGGVAAFSSYNSPLHF; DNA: TGTGCCAGCAGTGGGGGCGTCGCAGCCTTCAGCTCCTATAATTCACCCCTCCACTTT
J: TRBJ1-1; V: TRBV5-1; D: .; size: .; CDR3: CASSLVVGEAEAFF; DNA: TGCGCCAGCAGCTTGGTGGTAGGGGAGGCGGAGGCTTTCTTT
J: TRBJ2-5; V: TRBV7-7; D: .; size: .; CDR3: CASSFSDWQETQYF; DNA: TGTGCCAGCAGCTTCTCGGACTGGCAAGAGACCCAGTACTTC
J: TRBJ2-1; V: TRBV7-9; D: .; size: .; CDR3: CAGGVTNNEQFF; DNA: TGTGCCGGAGGGGTAACCAACAATGAGCAGTTCTTC
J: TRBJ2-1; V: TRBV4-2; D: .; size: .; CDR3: CASSQDWERLGEQFF; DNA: TGTGCCAGCAGCCAAGATTGGGAGCGCTTAGGGGAGCAGTTCTTC
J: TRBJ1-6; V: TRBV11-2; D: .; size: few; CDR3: CASSHLTYNSPLHF; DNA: TGCGCCAGCAGCCATTTGACTTATAATTCACCCCTCCACTTT
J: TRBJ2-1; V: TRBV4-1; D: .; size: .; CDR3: CASSQQQGVQFF; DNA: TGCGCCAGCAGCCAACAACAGGGTGTCCAGTTCTTC
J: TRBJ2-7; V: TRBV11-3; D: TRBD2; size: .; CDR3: CASSSSGYEQYF; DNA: TGTGCCAGCAGCTCTAGCGGTTACGAGCAGTACTTC
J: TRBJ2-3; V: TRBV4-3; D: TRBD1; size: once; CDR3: CASSQEGQGSPLDTQYF; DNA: TGCGCCAGCAGCCAAGAGGGACAGGGCTCTCCCTTAGATACGCAGTATTTT
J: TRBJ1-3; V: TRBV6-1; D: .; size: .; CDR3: CASSEIEGQGTAGNTIYF; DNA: TGTGCCAGCAGTGAAATTGAAGGGCAGGGGACCGCTGGAAACACCATATATTTT
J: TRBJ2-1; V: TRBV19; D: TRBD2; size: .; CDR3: CASSSGGDYNEQFF; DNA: TGTGCCAGTAGTAGCGGGGGGGACTACAATGAGCAGTTCTTC
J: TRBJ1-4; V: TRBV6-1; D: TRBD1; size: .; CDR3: CASSEPGQGFNEKLFF; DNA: TGTGCCAGCAGTGAACCGGGACAGGGCTTTAATGAAAAACTGTTTTTT
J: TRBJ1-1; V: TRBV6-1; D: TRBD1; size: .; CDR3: CASRRQGQNTEAFF; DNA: TGTGCCAGCCGCCGACAGGGGCAGAACACTGAAGCTTTCTTT
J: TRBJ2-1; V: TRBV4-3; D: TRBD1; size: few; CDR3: CASSQVLPGQGSTEQFF; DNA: TGCGCCAGCAGCCAAGTTCTCCCGGGACAGGGTTCAACTGAGCAGTTCTTC
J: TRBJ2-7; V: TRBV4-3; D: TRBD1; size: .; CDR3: CASSQDGTGDYEQYF; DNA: TGCGCCAGCAGCCAAGATGGGACAGGGGATTACGAGCAGTACTTC
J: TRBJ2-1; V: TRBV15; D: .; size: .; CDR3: CATSSSRRGSYNEQFF; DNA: TGTGCCACCAGCAGCTCACGGAGAGGCTCCTACAATGAGCAGTTCTTC
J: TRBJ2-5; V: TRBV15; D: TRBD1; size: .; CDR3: CATGEQGAPGETQYF; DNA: TGTGCCACTGGGGAACAGGGGGCGCCGGGAGAGACCCAGTACTTC